This T cell receptor beta chain was sequenced during a study of brain metastases from non-small cell lung cancer. Study results and limitations: TCR repertoires overlapped largely between brain metastases and matched primaries. T-cell infiltration was lower in brain metastases than primaries (P < 0.001). T-cell clones appeared expanded in around 60% of brain metastases relative to matched primary tumors.

This clone appeared once. As yet, its antigen is unknown. The germline V and J ends were trimmed by 0 bases and 0 bases, with 11 bases remaining between them. Germline loops: CDR1 MNHEY, CDR2 SVGAGI. CDR3 length: 16 amino acids. Produced via immunoSEQ multiplex PCR; TCRdb's table is partial and in-frame only. The table lists about 16,000 clones, around four fifths of them singletons. Material for sequencing was primary lung tumor tissue. This clonotype was obtained from a donor aged 40 or older with non-small cell lung cancer. V usage is TRBV6-5 and J usage is TRBJ1-1; D is undetermined. The CDR3 loop is CASSYSTRALNTEAFF. Here the CDR3 DNA reads TGTGCCAGCAGTTACTCGACGAGAGCTTTGAACACTGAAGCTTTCTTT.